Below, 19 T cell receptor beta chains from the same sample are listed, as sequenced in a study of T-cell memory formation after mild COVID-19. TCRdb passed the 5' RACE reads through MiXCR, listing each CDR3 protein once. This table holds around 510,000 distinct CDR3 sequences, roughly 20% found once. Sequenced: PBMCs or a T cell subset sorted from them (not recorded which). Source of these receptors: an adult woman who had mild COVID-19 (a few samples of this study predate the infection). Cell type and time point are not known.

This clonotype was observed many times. CDR3 sequence: CASSKDLAGGLREQFF. DNA for the CDR3: TGTGCCAGCAGCAAAGATCTAGCGGGGGGGCTACGGGAGCAGTTCTTC. This chain uses TRBV21-1 with TRBJ2-1; no check of the table's D call, TRBD2, against the DNA was made. TRBV21-1 is termed a pseudogene. The CDR3 totals 16 residues.

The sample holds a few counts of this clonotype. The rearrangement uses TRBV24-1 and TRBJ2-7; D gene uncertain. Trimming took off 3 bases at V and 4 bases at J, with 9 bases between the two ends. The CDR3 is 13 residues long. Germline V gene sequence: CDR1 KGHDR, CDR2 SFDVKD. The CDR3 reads CATSDPSSYEQYF. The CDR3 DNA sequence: TGTGCCACCAGTGATCCCTCATCTTACGAGCAGTACTTC.

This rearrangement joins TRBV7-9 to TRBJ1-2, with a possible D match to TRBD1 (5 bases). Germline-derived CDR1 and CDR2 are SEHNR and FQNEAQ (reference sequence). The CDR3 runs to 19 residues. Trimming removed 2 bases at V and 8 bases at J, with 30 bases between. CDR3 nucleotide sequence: TGTGCCAGCAGCTTAAAAGGGGACCCCCGGCGCCAGGGTGCTTTCGGCTACACCTTC. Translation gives CASSLKGDPRRQGAFGYTF.

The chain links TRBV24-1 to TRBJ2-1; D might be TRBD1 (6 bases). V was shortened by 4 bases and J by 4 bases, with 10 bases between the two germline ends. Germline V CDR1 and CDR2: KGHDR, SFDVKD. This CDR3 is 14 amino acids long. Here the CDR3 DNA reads TGTGCCACCAGTGAGTCAAGGGGGTACAATGAGCAGTTCTTC. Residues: CATSESRGYNEQFF.

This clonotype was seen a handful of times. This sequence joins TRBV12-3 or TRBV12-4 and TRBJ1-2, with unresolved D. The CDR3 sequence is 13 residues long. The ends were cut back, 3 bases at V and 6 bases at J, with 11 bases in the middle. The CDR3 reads CASSLNRYDGYTF. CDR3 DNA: TGTGCCAGCAGTTTGAACCGGTACGATGGCTACACCTTC.

The chain's CDR3 is CASSKPGQGYGYTF. The DNA of the CDR3 is TGTGCCAGCAGCAAACCGGGACAGGGATATGGCTACACCTTC. The chain joins TRBV9 to TRBJ1-2, with TRBD1 matching over 9 bases. The CDR3 has 14 residues. Germline loops: CDR1 SGDLS, CDR2 YYNGEE. V lost 4 bases to trimming and J lost 5 bases; unmatched junction nucleotides: 6.

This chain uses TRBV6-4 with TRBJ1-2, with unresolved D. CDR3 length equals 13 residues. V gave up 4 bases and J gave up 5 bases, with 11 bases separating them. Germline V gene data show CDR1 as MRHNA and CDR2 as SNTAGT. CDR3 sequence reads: CASSAGTLYGYTF. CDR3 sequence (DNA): TGTGCCAGCAGTGCCGGAACCCTTTATGGCTACACCTTC.

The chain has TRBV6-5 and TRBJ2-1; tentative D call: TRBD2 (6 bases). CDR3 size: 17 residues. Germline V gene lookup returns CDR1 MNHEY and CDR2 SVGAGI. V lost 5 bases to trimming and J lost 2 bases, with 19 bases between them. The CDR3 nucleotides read TGTGCCAGCAGTAAAGGGCGGCTAGCGAGGCCCTACAATGAGCAGTTCTTC. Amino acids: CASSKGRLARPYNEQFF.

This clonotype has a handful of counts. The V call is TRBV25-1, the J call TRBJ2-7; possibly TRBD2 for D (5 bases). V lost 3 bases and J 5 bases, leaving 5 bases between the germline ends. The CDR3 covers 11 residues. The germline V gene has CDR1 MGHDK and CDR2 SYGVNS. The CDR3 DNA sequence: TGTGCCAGCAGTGAGAGGGACGAGCAGTACTTC. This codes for CASSERDEQYF.

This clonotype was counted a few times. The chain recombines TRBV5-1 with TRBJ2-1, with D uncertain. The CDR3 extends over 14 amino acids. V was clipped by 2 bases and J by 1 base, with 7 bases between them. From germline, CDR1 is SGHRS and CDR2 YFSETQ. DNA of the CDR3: TGCGCCAGCAGCTTCCGAAGGTCCTACAATGAGCAGTTCTTC. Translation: CASSFRRSYNEQFF.

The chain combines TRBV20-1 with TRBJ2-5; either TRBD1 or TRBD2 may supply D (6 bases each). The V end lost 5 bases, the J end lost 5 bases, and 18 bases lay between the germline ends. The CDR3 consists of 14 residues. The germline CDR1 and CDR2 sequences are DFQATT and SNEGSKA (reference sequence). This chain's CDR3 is CSALRGGHEETQYF. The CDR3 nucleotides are TGCAGTGCTCTCAGGGGAGGCCACGAGGAGACCCAGTACTTC.

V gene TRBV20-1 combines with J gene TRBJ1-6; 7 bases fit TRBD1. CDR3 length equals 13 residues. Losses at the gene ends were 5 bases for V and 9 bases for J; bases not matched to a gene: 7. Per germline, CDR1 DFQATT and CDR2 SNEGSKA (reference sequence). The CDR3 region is CSAWDSRSSPLHF. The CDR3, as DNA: TGCAGTGCTTGGGACAGTCGGAGTTCACCCCTCCACTTT.

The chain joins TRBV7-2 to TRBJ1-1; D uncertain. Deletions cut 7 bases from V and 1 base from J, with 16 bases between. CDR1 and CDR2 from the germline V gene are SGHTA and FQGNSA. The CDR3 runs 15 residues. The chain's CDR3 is CASKVAGPQNTEAFF. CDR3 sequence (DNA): TGTGCCAGCAAGGTGGCAGGTCCTCAGAACACTGAAGCTTTCTTT.

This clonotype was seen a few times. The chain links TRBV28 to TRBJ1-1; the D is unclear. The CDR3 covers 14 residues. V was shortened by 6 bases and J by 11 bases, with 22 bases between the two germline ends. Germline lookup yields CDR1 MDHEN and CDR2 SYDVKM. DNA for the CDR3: TGTGCCAGCAGCCTCCGAGGAGGGAGGGCCGGCGCTTTCTTT. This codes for CASSLRGGRAGAFF.

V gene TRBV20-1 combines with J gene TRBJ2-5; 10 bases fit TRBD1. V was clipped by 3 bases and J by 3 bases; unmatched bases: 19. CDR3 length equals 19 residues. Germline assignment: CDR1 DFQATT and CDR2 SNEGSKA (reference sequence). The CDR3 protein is CSASDPGTGVLSYEETQYF. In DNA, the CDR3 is TGCAGTGCTAGTGACCCCGGGACAGGGGTTTTGTCATACGAAGAGACCCAGTACTTC.

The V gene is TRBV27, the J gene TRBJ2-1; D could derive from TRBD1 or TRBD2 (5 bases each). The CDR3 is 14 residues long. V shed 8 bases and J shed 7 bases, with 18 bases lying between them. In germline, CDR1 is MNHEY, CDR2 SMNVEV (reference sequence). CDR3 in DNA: TGTGCCAGCGCCCGGGGCGCCGGTACGAATGAGCAGTTCTTC. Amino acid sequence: CASARGAGTNEQFF.

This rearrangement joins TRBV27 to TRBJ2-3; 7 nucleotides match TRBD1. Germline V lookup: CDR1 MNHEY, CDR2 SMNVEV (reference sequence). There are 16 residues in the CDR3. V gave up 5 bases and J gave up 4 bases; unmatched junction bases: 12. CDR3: CASSLGTATLSDTQYF. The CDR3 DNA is TGTGCCAGCAGTCTTGGGACAGCCACCTTATCAGATACGCAGTATTTT.

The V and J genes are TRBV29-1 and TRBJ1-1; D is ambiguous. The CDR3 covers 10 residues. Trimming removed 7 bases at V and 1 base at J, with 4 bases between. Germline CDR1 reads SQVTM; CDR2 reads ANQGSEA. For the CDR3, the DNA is TGCAGCGCTCAGAACACTGAAGCTTTCTTT. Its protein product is CSAQNTEAFF.

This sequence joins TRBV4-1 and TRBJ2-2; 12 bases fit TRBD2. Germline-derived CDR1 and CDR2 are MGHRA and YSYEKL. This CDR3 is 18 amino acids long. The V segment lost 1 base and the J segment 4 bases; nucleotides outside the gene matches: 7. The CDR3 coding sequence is TGCGCCAGCAGCCAAGCCCCGGGACTAGCGGGTAGCACCGGGGAGCTGTTTTTT. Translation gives CASSQAPGLAGSTGELFF.